This TCR beta chain came from a study of tumor and adjacent non-tumor tissue in lung cancer. Overall study: Stage I to III disease affected ten to eleven men and roughly 5 women aged roughly 31 to 76. On average, productive TCRbeta reads reached about 4.17 million per sample. Overall study results and limits: Top 100 clones took a larger repertoire share in normal lung.

A modified ARM-PCR protocol with three rounds of nested PCR amplified TCRbeta. Each CDR3 protein is one row after TCRdb ran MiXCR on the multiplex PCR reads. The sample holds 110,000 or so distinct CDR3 sequences, 60% to 70% seen once. RNA was extracted from bulk tissue without any cell sorting. More than 3 cm separated this lung sample from the edge of the tumor. Chemotherapy-naive patients with new lung cancer underwent thoracic surgery in China, August–late 2014. Regarding this clonotype: Its antigen is not identified. Germline is not matched at one junction end, which may reflect a read error.

There are 15 residues in the CDR3. The V gene's germline CDR1 is SGHRS and CDR2 YFSETQ. The sequence derives from a man between 60 and 75 years old with non-small cell lung cancer. Sample: distant non-tumor lung tissue. J is TRBJ2-7 and V is TRBV5-1; TRBD2 agrees at 7 bases. CDR3 amino acids: CASSWGTTESCEQYF. CDR3 bases: TGCGCCAGCAGCTGGGGGACTACAGAGTCCTGCGAGCAGTACTTT.